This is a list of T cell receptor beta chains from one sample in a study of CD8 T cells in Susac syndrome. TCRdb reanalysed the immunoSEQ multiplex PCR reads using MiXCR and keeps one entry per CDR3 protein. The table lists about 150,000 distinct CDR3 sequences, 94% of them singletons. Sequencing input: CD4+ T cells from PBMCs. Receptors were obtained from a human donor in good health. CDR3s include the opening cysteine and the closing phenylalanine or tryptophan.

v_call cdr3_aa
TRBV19 CATGQSMNTEAFF
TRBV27 CASSASDRGGETQYF
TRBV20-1 CSAVSGGSGNQPQHF
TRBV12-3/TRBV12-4 CASSPVAGEGEQFF
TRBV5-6 CASSLVSNEQYF
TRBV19 CASTETDRPEAFF
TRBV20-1 CSALPDRYEQYF
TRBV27 CASSSGTDNQPQHF
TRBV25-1 CASSSSTGSSYNEQFF
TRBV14 CASSQDRQYYGYTF
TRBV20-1 CSARVGGSVNEKLFF
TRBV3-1 CASSHQDRVGNTIYF
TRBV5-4 CASSRGPSGADTQYF
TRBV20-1 CGAPGPLNEKLFF
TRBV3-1 CASSQGGIENTIYF
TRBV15 CATSTQDRSSYEQYF
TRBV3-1 CASSQDWGQAPSYNEQFF
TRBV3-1 CASSQMASGRTDTQYF
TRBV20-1 CSARGPGRRTDTQYF
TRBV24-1 CATSEWGLAGGNEQFF
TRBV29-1 CSVNLGGNYEQYF
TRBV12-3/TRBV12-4 CASSRTSGSGTQYF